What follows are 17 T cell receptor beta chains derived from one specimen sequenced in a study of shared clonotypes between healthy human individuals. Assay: immunoSEQ multiplex PCR; the TCRdb copy retains only in-frame clones and omits some. Here the sample spans approximately 1.5 million clones, approximately 98% being singletons. Sequenced input: naive CD4+ T cells sorted from blood. Subset meaning: CD45RA+ positively selected. The source of these receptors is a man aged 25 to 40 in good health.

The V gene is TRBV5-4, the J gene TRBJ2-7, with unresolved D. Germline V gene lookup returns CDR1 SGHNT and CDR2 YYREEE (reference sequence). V lost 4 bases and J 4 bases, leaving 12 bases between the germline ends. The CDR3 extends over 13 amino acids. The CDR3 loop reads CASSPKEKYEQYF. The DNA of the CDR3 is TGTGCCAGCAGCCCGAAGGAAAAATACGAGCAGTACTTC.

J is TRBJ2-7 and V is TRBV5-1; 7 nucleotides match TRBD1. The ends lost 4 bases at V and 4 bases at J; junction bases unmatched: 5. This CDR3 has 13 amino acids. CDR1 is SGHRS and CDR2 is YFSETQ in the germline V gene. The CDR3 region is CASSREQGYEQYF. CDR3 in DNA: TGCGCCAGCAGCCGGGAACAGGGGTACGAGCAGTACTTC.

The chain carries TRBV7-9 and TRBJ2-7; TRBD2 agrees at 8 bases. With V trimmed by 4 bases and J by 0 bases, 5 bases remained unmatched. This CDR3 spans 15 amino acids. Germline V lookup: CDR1 SEHNR, CDR2 FQNEAQ (reference sequence). As DNA, the CDR3 is TGTGCCAGCAGCTCCTCTAGCGGGCACTCCTACGAGCAGTACTTC. Its translation: CASSSSSGHSYEQYF.

Of note for this clone: Within the sample, other DNA sequences also encode this same CDR3. The chain is built from TRBV28 and TRBJ2-7, with D uncertain. The germline gives CDR1 MDHEN, CDR2 SYDVKM. There are 12 residues in the CDR3. The V end lost 2 bases, the J end lost 4 bases, and 6 bases lay between the germline ends. Written as DNA, the CDR3 is TGTGCCAGCAGTTTACTCAGATACGAGCAGTACTTC. Amino acids: CASSLLRYEQYF. Variable domain in full (rest from reference TRBV28 and TRBJ2-7): DVKVTQSSRYLVKRTGEKVFLECVQDMDHENMFWYRQDPGLGLRLIYFSYDVKMKEKGDIPEGYSVSREKKERFSLILESASTNQTSMYLCASSLLRYEQYFGPGTRLTVT.

The chain employs TRBV7-9 and TRBJ2-1; no clear D. V lost 5 bases, J lost 8 bases, and 13 bases lay in between. CDR3 length equals 13 residues. Germline V gives CDR1 SEHNR, CDR2 FQNEAQ (reference sequence). For the CDR3, the DNA is TGTGCCAGCAGCCCTAGGCCCACGGATGAGCAGTTCTTC. Its translation is CASSPRPTDEQFF.

CDR3 loop: CASSFVRQPQHF. The CDR3 region has the DNA TGTGCCAGCAGTTTCGTACGTCAGCCCCAGCATTTT. The V call is TRBV6-5, the J call TRBJ1-5; D gene unclear. This CDR3 comprises 12 residues. Germline V gene data show CDR1 as MNHEY and CDR2 as SVGAGI. V was clipped by 4 bases and J by 6 bases, with 7 bases between them.

The rearrangement links TRBV10-2 to TRBJ2-7, with a tentative D call TRBD2 (6 bases). V dropped 3 bases and J dropped 0 bases, with 15 bases sitting between them. Germline CDR1 and CDR2: WSHSY and SAAADI. The length of the CDR3 is 16 residues. CDR3: CASSDPRVAVSYEQYF. CDR3 DNA sequence: TGCGCCAGCAGTGATCCAAGAGTAGCGGTCTCCTACGAGCAGTACTTC.

The gene calls are TRBV28 and TRBJ2-6; 9 bases align to TRBD1. After removal of 2 bases from V and 2 bases from J, the junction contained 4 bases not matched to a gene. The CDR3 spans 17 residues. The germline gives CDR1 MDHEN, CDR2 SYDVKM. The CDR3 region has the DNA TGTGCCAGCAGTTTAAGACAGGGGGGCCCTGGGGCCAACGTCCTGACTTTC. It encodes CASSLRQGGPGANVLTF.

The chain recombines TRBV28 with TRBJ2-7; perhaps TRBD1 as D (6 bases). The germline V gene has CDR1 MDHEN and CDR2 SYDVKM. V shed 10 bases and J shed 9 bases, with 16 bases lying between them. The CDR3 has 11 amino acids. CDR3 bases: TGTGCCACGGAAGGGGGTACGGTGCAGTACTTC. Residues: CATEGGTVQYF.

This rearrangement joins TRBV6-5 to TRBJ1-4; D is uncertain. Deletions cut 5 bases from V and 3 bases from J, with 13 bases between. Germline V lookup: CDR1 MNHEY, CDR2 SVGAGI. This CDR3 is 15 amino acids long. CDR3 protein: CASSPRTQPNEKLFF. CDR3 coding DNA: TGTGCCAGCAGTCCTAGGACGCAACCTAATGAAAAACTGTTTTTT.

The CDR3 region has the DNA TGTGCCAGCAGCTTGGATAGCCGCTTCTACAATGAGCAGTTCTTC. Encoded protein: CASSLDSRFYNEQFF. The chain joins TRBV5-4 to TRBJ2-1; unclear D gene. Trimming removed 0 bases from V and 3 bases from J, with 10 bases in between. Germline V CDR1 and CDR2: SGHNT, YYREEE (reference sequence). The CDR3 has 15 amino acids.

The V and J genes are TRBV11-1 and TRBJ2-7; 8 nucleotides match TRBD1. The J segment lost 2 bases and the V segment lost 4 bases, leaving 16 bases of the junction unmatched. Looked up from germline, CDR1 is SGHAT and CDR2 is FQDESV (reference sequence). This CDR3 spans 18 amino acids. In DNA, the CDR3 is TGTGCCAGCAGCTCCAGACCTCTCCGGGACAGGTTGACCTACGAGCAGTACTTC. Encoded protein: CASSSRPLRDRLTYEQYF.

This rearrangement joins TRBV19 to TRBJ2-1; D might be TRBD2 (6 bases). Per germline, CDR1 LNHDA and CDR2 SQIVND (reference sequence). The CDR3 contains 15 residues. The V and J ends lost 4 bases and 8 bases respectively, with 18 bases between them. This CDR3 reads CASSRGRLVSHEQFF. The CDR3 nucleotides are TGTGCCAGTAGTAGAGGGCGACTAGTTTCACATGAGCAGTTCTTC.

The chain couples TRBV7-9 to TRBJ1-2; no clear D. Germline assignment: CDR1 SEHNR and CDR2 FQNEAQ (reference sequence). Trimming removed 3 bases from V and 7 bases from J, with 24 bases in between. The CDR3 consists of 17 residues. The CDR3 protein is CASSFWNPFLGSSGYTF. In DNA form, the CDR3 reads TGTGCCAGCAGCTTTTGGAACCCGTTCCTAGGCAGTAGTGGCTACACCTTC.

The rearrangement uses TRBV19 and TRBJ2-6; maybe TRBD1 (5 bases). Germline CDR1 and CDR2: LNHDA and SQIVND (reference sequence). The CDR3 runs to 16 residues. Trimming stripped 7 bases from V and 1 base from J, with 14 bases between. In DNA form, the CDR3 reads TGTGCCAGTAAGCCCCAGGGAAGATCTGGGGCCAACGTCCTGACTTTC. Its translation is CASKPQGRSGANVLTF.

The J gene is TRBJ2-5, the V gene TRBV10-1; 13 positions match TRBD2. Trimming removed 2 bases from V and 4 bases from J; junction bases left unmatched: 4. Germline lookup yields CDR1 WNHNN and CDR2 SYGVQD (reference sequence). The CDR3 consists of 16 residues. The CDR3 loop reads CASSETSGRAAETQYF. For the CDR3, the DNA is TGCGCCAGCAGTGAGACTAGCGGGAGGGCCGCAGAGACCCAGTACTTC.

The chain is built from TRBV19 and TRBJ2-5; D call uncertain. Trimming pared 5 bases from V and 10 bases from J, leaving 17 bases between. The germline V gene encodes CDR1 LNHDA and CDR2 SQIVND (reference sequence). The CDR3 runs 13 residues. Here the CDR3 DNA reads TGTGCCAGTAGTCCGGCCGGCCCTTCGATCCAGTACTTC. Protein sequence: CASSPAGPSIQYF. The variable domain in full, with the rest retrieved from reference TRBV19 and TRBJ2-5, is DGGITQSPKYLFRKEGQNVTLSCEQNLNHDAMYWYRQDPGQGLRLIYYSQIVNDFQKGDIAEGYSVSREKKESFPLTVTSAQKNPTAFYLCASSPAGPSIQYFGPGTRLLVL.